The 21 T cell receptor beta chains listed next were all sequenced from one sample in a study of T cell responses to AZD1222 COVID-19 vaccine. Libraries were prepared by immunoSEQ multiplex PCR; TCRdb keeps only in-frame clonotypes and omits some of them. This sample has 120,000 to 150,000 clones, with approximately 90% found just once. The source was peripheral blood, collected on day 0 of AZD1222 vaccination. Receptors originate from an adult in good health.

This chain uses TRBV6-5 with TRBJ2-7; TRBD1 might be the D (6 bases). Germline CDR1 reads MNHEY; CDR2 reads SVGAGI. V gave up 10 bases and J gave up 5 bases, with 15 bases separating them. This CDR3 has 12 amino acids. The CDR3 bases are TGTGCCACTCTATCAGGGGAAAACGAGCAGTACTTC. It encodes CATLSGENEQYF.

The chain carries TRBV9 and TRBJ1-3, with D possibly TRBD1 on 6 matching bases. V gave up 0 bases and J gave up 6 bases, with 13 bases separating them. Germline CDR1 SGDLS, CDR2 YYNGEE. The CDR3 length is 15 residues. The CDR3 sequence: CASSVGRGSENTIYF. CDR3 coding DNA: TGTGCCAGCAGCGTAGGGAGGGGGAGCGAAAACACCATATATTTT.

The chain carries TRBV20-1 and TRBJ2-7; D gene unclear. There are 11 residues in the CDR3. CDR1 is DFQATT and CDR2 is SNEGSKA in the germline V gene (reference sequence). V lost 0 bases and J 4 bases, leaving 4 bases between the germline ends. The CDR3 nucleotides are TGCAGTGCTAGAGATCTTTACGAGCAGTACTTC. It encodes CSARDLYEQYF.

This chain connects TRBV19 to TRBJ1-2; D may be TRBD1 (5 bases). V was clipped by 4 bases and J by 0 bases, with 12 bases between them. The CDR3 has 15 amino acids. Per germline, CDR1 LNHDA and CDR2 SQIVND (reference sequence). The CDR3 DNA reads as TGTGCCAGTAGTAGCCGGGACGGAGCTAACTATGGCTACACCTTC. Protein: CASSSRDGANYGYTF.

This chain joins TRBV18 and TRBJ1-3, with D tentatively TRBD1 (5 bases). Germline values: CDR1 KGHSH, CDR2 LQKENI. V was shortened by 5 bases and J by 0 bases, with 14 bases between the two germline ends. This CDR3 is built from 16 residues. This chain's CDR3 is CASSKLDSRSGNTIYF. The CDR3, as DNA: TGTGCCAGCTCAAAACTAGACAGTCGCTCTGGAAACACCATATATTTT.

The chain is built from TRBV2 and TRBJ1-1; TRBD1 might be the D (5 bases). The V gene lost 8 bases and the J gene lost 5 bases, with 12 bases spanning the gap. Germline assignment: CDR1 SNHLY and CDR2 FYNNEI. The CDR3 extends over 12 amino acids. The CDR3 reads CASPLGVTEAFF. For the CDR3, the DNA is TGTGCCAGCCCCTTGGGGGTTACTGAAGCTTTCTTT.

This clone has a single count. V and J are TRBV9 and TRBJ1-3; D not certain. The germline V and J ends were trimmed by 0 bases and 2 bases, with 6 bases remaining between them. Germline CDR1 reads SGDLS; CDR2 reads YYNGEE. There are 14 residues in the CDR3. The CDR3 protein is CASSVGVAGNTIYF. DNA of the CDR3: TGTGCCAGCAGCGTAGGTGTGGCTGGAAACACCATATATTTT.

To note about this clone: A read error may account for a junction end that differs from germline. V is TRBV19 and J is TRBJ1-1, with D perhaps TRBD1 (6 bases). The CDR3 is 14 residues long. The germline gives CDR1 LNHDA, CDR2 SQIVND (reference sequence). The CDR3 nucleotides are TGTGCCAGTACTATAACCCCTGGGACACCTGAAGCTTTCTTT. Translation: CASTITPGTPEAFF.

The genes are TRBV7-3 and TRBJ2-5; no firm D call. V shed 0 bases and J shed 3 bases, with 8 bases lying between them. Germline loops: CDR1 SGHTA, CDR2 FQGTGA. The CDR3 sequence is 14 residues long. Written as DNA, the CDR3 is TGTGCCAGCAGCTTAACAGGCGGAGAAGAGACCCAGTACTTC. It translates to CASSLTGGEETQYF.

Comment on this clone: Other DNA sequences in the same sample also yield this CDR3. The chain uses TRBV18 and TRBJ2-2; TRBD2 agrees at 8 bases. This CDR3 is 15 amino acids long. Trimming at V came to 3 bases and at J to 2 bases, leaving 2 bases not matched to a gene. CDR1 and CDR2 (germline): KGHSH, LQKENI. The CDR3 reads CASSPSGANTGELFF. The CDR3 coding sequence is TGTGCCAGCTCACCTAGCGGGGCAAACACCGGGGAGCTGTTTTTT. The whole variable domain, filled in from reference TRBV18 and TRBJ2-2, reads NAGVMQNPRHLVRRRGQEARLRCSPMKGHSHVYWYRQLPEEGLKFMVYLQKENIIDESGMPKERFSAEFPKEGPSILRIQQVVRGDSAAYFCASSPSGANTGELFFGEGSRLTVL.

In its sample, this clone was seen once. This chain uses TRBV2 with TRBJ2-1, with unresolved D. The germline gives CDR1 SNHLY, CDR2 FYNNEI. CDR3 length equals 13 residues. Deletions cut 8 bases from V and 9 bases from J, with 17 bases between. CDR3 sequence (DNA): TGTGCCAGCGAGAGGCAGGAGAACGGTGAGCAGTTCTTC. The encoded protein is CASERQENGEQFF.

The chain uses TRBV12-3 or TRBV12-4 and TRBJ2-2; the D is unclear. Trimming removed 8 bases from V and 6 bases from J, with 10 bases in between. CDR3 length equals 12 residues. The CDR3 DNA sequence: TGTGCCAGCGGGGAAATTCCCGGGGAGCTGTTTTTT. Protein: CASGEIPGELFF.

This clone was seen only once. The rearrangement links TRBV12-3 or TRBV12-4 to TRBJ2-7, with unresolved D. V lost 8 bases and J lost 3, with 11 bases in between. The CDR3 covers 12 residues. The CDR3 reads CASSATLYEQYF. The CDR3 DNA reads as TGTGCCAGCTCGGCTACCCTCTACGAGCAGTACTTC.

The gene calls are TRBV5-4 and TRBJ2-7; the match to TRBD2 covers 7 bases. The J segment lost 0 bases and the V segment lost 4 bases, leaving 7 bases of the junction unmatched. Germline CDR1 is SGHNT and CDR2 is YYREEE (reference sequence). The CDR3 sequence is 15 residues long. The DNA for the CDR3 is TGTGCCAGCAGCCCCGTGGCGGGAGCCTCCTACGAGCAGTACTTC. Amino acid sequence: CASSPVAGASYEQYF.

This chain uses TRBV19 with TRBJ1-2; TRBD1 matches 7 bases. Unmatched junction bases numbered 14, after V lost 7 bases and J lost 6 bases. There are 15 residues in the CDR3. CDR1 is LNHDA, CDR2 SQIVND, per germline (reference sequence). For the CDR3, the DNA is TGTGCCAGTAAGTCCGGGACAGCGATTAAACATGGCTACACCTTC. This encodes CASKSGTAIKHGYTF.

J is TRBJ2-7 and V is TRBV7-9; 7 bases map to TRBD2. This CDR3 region has 16 residues. Germline V gene data show CDR1 as SEHNR and CDR2 as FQNEAQ (reference sequence). V lost 0 bases to trimming and J lost 2 bases; unmatched junction nucleotides: 7. In nucleotides, the CDR3 is TGTGCCAGCAGCTTAGCGGGAGGGCCTCGCCCCTACGAGCAGTACTTC. It yields the protein CASSLAGGPRPYEQYF. The full variable domain, its missing parts supplied by reference TRBV7-9 and TRBJ2-7, is DTGVSQNPRHKITKRGQNVTFRCDPISEHNRLYWYRQTLGQGPEFLTYFQNEAQLEKSRLLSDRFSAERPKGSFSTLEIQRTEQGDSAMYLCASSLAGGPRPYEQYFGPGTRLTVT.

This chain links TRBV19 with TRBJ1-3; D is possibly TRBD1 (5 bases). The CDR3 has 14 amino acids. V lost 7 bases and J 3 bases, leaving 13 bases between the germline ends. Germline-derived CDR1 and CDR2 are LNHDA and SQIVND (reference sequence). The CDR3 DNA reads TGTGCCAGTAAAATCCGGGACTTTGGAAACACCATATATTTT. It codes for CASKIRDFGNTIYF.

The chain links TRBV19 to TRBJ1-1; no definite D call. CDR1 LNHDA and CDR2 SQIVND come from the germline V gene (reference sequence). Trimming stripped 3 bases from V and 0 bases from J, with 5 bases between. The CDR3 contains 13 residues. The CDR3 protein is CASSILMNTEAFF. CDR3 DNA: TGTGCCAGTAGTATCCTCATGAACACTGAAGCTTTCTTT.

The rearrangement uses TRBV11-3 and TRBJ1-1; D is uncertain. The CDR3 length is 17 residues. V was pared by 4 bases and J by 6 bases, with 24 bases between. Looked up from germline, CDR1 is SGHNT and CDR2 is YENEEA. Here the CDR3 reads CASSSAAWGRANPEAFF. CDR3 DNA: TGTGCCAGCAGCTCAGCCGCCTGGGGTAGGGCAAATCCTGAAGCTTTCTTT.

The J gene is TRBJ2-5, the V gene TRBV24-1; TRBD1 might be the D (6 bases). The CDR3 has 13 residues. The V gene's germline CDR1 is KGHDR and CDR2 SFDVKD. Trimming cost V 7 bases and J 4 bases, with 12 bases left between them. This CDR3 reads CATRQGPGETQYF. CDR3 bases: TGTGCCACCAGACAGGGCCCCGGAGAGACCCAGTACTTC.

This sequence joins TRBV7-2 and TRBJ1-3, with D uncertain. The germline V gene encodes CDR1 SGHTA and CDR2 FQGNSA. The CDR3 covers 14 residues. V lost 3 bases and J 2 bases, leaving 8 bases between the germline ends. CDR3 DNA: TGTGCCAGCAGCTTCAGCAGGACTGGAAACACCATATATTTT. It is translated as CASSFSRTGNTIYF.